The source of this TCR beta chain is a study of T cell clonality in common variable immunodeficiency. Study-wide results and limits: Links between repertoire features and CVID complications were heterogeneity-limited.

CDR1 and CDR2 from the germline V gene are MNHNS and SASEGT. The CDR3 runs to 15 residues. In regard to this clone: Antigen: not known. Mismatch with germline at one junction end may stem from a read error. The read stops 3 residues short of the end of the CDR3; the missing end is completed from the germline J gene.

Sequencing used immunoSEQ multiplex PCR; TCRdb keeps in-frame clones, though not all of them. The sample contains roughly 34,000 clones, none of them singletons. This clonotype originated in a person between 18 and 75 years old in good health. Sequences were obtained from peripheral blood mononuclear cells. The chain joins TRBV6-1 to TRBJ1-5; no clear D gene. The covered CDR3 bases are TGTGGCAGCAGTGCACAGATCTATAGCAATCAGCCC. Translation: CGSSAQIYSNQP. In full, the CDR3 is CGSSAQIYSNQPQHF.